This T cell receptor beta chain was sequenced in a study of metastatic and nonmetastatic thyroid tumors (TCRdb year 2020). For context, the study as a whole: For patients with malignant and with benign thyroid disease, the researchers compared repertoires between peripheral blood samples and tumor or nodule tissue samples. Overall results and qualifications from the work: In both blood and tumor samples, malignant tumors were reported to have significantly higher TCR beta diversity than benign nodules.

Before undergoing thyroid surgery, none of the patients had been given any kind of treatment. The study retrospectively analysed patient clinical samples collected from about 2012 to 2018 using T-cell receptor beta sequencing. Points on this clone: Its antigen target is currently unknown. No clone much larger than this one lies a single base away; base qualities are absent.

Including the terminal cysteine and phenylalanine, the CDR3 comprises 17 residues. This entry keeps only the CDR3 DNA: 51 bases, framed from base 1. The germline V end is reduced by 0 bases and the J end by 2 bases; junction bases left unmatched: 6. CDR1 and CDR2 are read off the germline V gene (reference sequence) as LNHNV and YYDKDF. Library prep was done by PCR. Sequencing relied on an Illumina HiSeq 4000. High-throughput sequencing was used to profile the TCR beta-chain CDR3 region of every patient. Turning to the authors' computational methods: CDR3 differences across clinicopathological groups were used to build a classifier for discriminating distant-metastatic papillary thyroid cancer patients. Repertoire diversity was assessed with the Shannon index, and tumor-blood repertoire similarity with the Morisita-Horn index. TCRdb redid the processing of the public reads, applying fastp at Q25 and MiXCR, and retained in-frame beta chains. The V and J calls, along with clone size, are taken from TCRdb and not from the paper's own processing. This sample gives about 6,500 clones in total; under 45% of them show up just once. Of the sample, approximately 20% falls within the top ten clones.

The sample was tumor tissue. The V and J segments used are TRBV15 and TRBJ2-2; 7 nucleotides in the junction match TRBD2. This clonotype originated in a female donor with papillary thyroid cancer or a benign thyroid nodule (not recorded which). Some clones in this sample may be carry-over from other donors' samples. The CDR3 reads CATSRDLTGGNTGELFF. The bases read TGTGCCACCAGCAGAGATTTGACGGGAGGAAACACCGGGGAGCTGTTTTTT. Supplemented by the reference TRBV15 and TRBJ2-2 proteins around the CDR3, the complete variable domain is DAMVIQNPRYQVTQFGKPVTLSCSQTLNHNVMYWYQQKSSQAPKLLFHYYDKDFNNEADTPDNFQSRRPNTSFCFLDIRSPGLGDTAMYLCATSRDLTGGNTGELFFGEGSRLTVL.